This entry lists 28 T cell receptor beta chains sequenced from one sample in a study of blood T cell repertoires in COVID-19. Produced via immunoSEQ multiplex PCR; TCRdb's table is partial and in-frame only. This sample yields 250,000 to 400,000 clones, of which about nine tenths are seen a single time; 2.5% to 3.5% belongs to the top ten. The sequenced material came from peripheral blood. The receptors come from a woman in her thirties with COVID-19, enrolled during active disease.

DNA of the CDR3: TGTGCCAGCAGCCGCGGGGGATATGGAAACACCATATATTTT. The encoded protein is CASSRGGYGNTIYF. V usage is TRBV7-2 and J usage is TRBJ1-3, with TRBD1 as a possible D gene (5 bases). The CDR3 is made up of 14 amino acids. V dropped 5 bases and J dropped 3 bases, with 11 bases sitting between them. The germline V gene has CDR1 SGHTA and CDR2 FQGNSA. The full variable domain, completed using reference TRBV7-2 and TRBJ1-3, is GAGVSQSPSNKVTEKGKDVELRCDPISGHTALYWYRQSLGQGLEFLIYFQGNSAPDKSGLPSDRFSAERTGGSVSTLTIQRTQQEDSAVYLCASSRGGYGNTIYFGEGSWLTVV.

The rearrangement links TRBV18 to TRBJ1-5; no clear D. Germline CDR1 KGHSH, CDR2 LQKENI. The CDR3 extends over 16 amino acids. V shed 3 bases and J shed 3 bases, with 15 bases lying between them. The CDR3: CASSPSSSTLNQPQHF. The CDR3 DNA sequence: TGTGCCAGCTCACCTAGCTCCTCTACGCTCAATCAGCCCCAGCATTTT. The whole variable domain, remainder taken from reference TRBV18 and TRBJ1-5, is NAGVMQNPRHLVRRRGQEARLRCSPMKGHSHVYWYRQLPEEGLKFMVYLQKENIIDESGMPKERFSAEFPKEGPSILRIQQVVRGDSAAYFCASSPSSSTLNQPQHFGDGTRLSIL.

In the case of this clone: An end of the junction does not agree with germline; a read error may underlie this. CDR3 amino acids: CASSPGGGSHEQYF. The CDR3 coding sequence is TGTGCCAGCAGCCCAGGGGGAGGCTCCCACGAGCAGTACTTC. The V and J genes are TRBV9 and TRBJ2-7; maybe TRBD1 (7 bases). The CDR3 has 14 residues. Germline V CDR1 and CDR2: SGDLS, YYNGEE.

The chain recombines TRBV11-2 with TRBJ2-5; D is possibly TRBD2 (6 bases). Germline V gives CDR1 SGHAT, CDR2 FQNNGV. This CDR3 spans 16 amino acids. Trimming stripped 2 bases from V and 4 bases from J, with 17 bases between. The CDR3 DNA is TGTGCCAGCAGCTTAATGGCAGGGAGGTTGTTAGAGACCCAGTACTTC. It yields the protein CASSLMAGRLLETQYF.

This chain joins TRBV14 and TRBJ2-1; 13 nucleotides agree with TRBD2. This CDR3 spans 18 amino acids. V was clipped by 4 bases and J by 2 bases; unmatched bases: 8. Germline CDR1 and CDR2: SGHDN and FVKESK. As DNA, the CDR3 is TGTGCCAGCAGCCCCGGGACTAGCGGGACGAGAACCTACAATGAGCAGTTCTTC. Its protein product is CASSPGTSGTRTYNEQFF.

V gene TRBV30 combines with J gene TRBJ2-2, with D possibly matching TRBD1 (6 bases). CDR3 length: 15 residues. Trimming took off 2 bases at V and 4 bases at J, with 14 bases between the two ends. Germline CDR1 is GTSNPN and CDR2 is SVGIG (reference sequence). The chain's CDR3 is CAWSSGQMSTGELFF. The DNA for the CDR3 is TGTGCCTGGAGTTCTGGACAGATGTCCACCGGGGAGCTGTTTTTT.

V and J are TRBV29-1 and TRBJ2-5, with D possibly matching TRBD1 (5 bases). Per germline, CDR1 SQVTM and CDR2 ANQGSEA. V was clipped by 7 bases and J by 2 bases, with 17 bases between them. CDR3 length: 14 residues. The CDR3 here is CSAEPGHTQETQYF. The CDR3 DNA reads TGCAGCGCCGAGCCTGGACACACTCAAGAGACCCAGTACTTC.

The table lists this clone with a few counts. The chain couples TRBV19 to TRBJ1-1; D is perhaps TRBD1 (6 bases). The ends were cut back, 8 bases at V and 3 bases at J, with 19 bases in the middle. The CDR3 runs to 15 residues. The germline gives CDR1 LNHDA, CDR2 SQIVND (reference sequence). Here the CDR3 reads CASGHRQESDTEAFF. Written as DNA, the CDR3 is TGTGCCAGTGGCCATAGACAGGAGAGCGACACTGAAGCTTTCTTT.

Only a few counts were recorded for this clone. The rearrangement links TRBV2 to TRBJ1-1; 9 bases are a match to TRBD1. This CDR3 has 12 amino acids. The V and J ends lost 9 bases and 4 bases, in that order; junction bases with no gene match: 3. Germline V gene data show CDR1 as SNHLY and CDR2 as FYNNEI. CDR3 nucleotide sequence: TGTGCCAGTTCGACAGGGGGCACTGAAGCTTTCTTT. Its protein product is CASSTGGTEAFF.

V is TRBV10-3 and J is TRBJ2-2, with 10 bases lining up with TRBD2. The length of the CDR3 is 16 residues. J gave up 1 base and V 7 bases, and 6 bases lay outside the gene matches. Germline CDR1 ENHRY, CDR2 SYGVKD. CDR3 in amino acids: CAIMYTSGVNTGELFF. The CDR3 region has the DNA TGTGCCATCATGTATACTAGCGGGGTGAACACCGGGGAGCTGTTTTTT.

The chain recombines TRBV5-1 with TRBJ2-1, with a weak D call TRBD2 (5 bases). This CDR3 has 13 residues. Germline V gene data show CDR1 as SGHRS and CDR2 as YFSETQ. The V gene lost 4 bases and the J gene lost 6 bases, with 11 bases spanning the gap. In DNA form, the CDR3 reads TGCGCCAGCAGCCGCGAGGGAGCCAATGAGCAGTTCTTC. Translating gives CASSREGANEQFF.

This chain uses TRBV25-1 with TRBJ1-2; possible D gene TRBD1, 6 bases. V gave up 6 bases and J gave up 8 bases, with 13 bases separating them. This CDR3 has 12 amino acids. Germline-derived CDR1 and CDR2 are MGHDK and SYGVNS. The DNA of the CDR3 is TGTGCCAGCAGCCGAGCAGGGGACGGCTACACCTTC. It encodes CASSRAGDGYTF.

This chain connects TRBV5-4 to TRBJ1-6, with a weak D call TRBD1 (5 bases). Per germline, CDR1 SGHNT and CDR2 YYREEE (reference sequence). V gave up 0 bases and J gave up 4 bases, with 8 bases separating them. The CDR3 contains 15 residues. The CDR3 spells CASSLGQGYNSPLHF. CDR3 DNA: TGTGCCAGCAGCTTGGGGCAGGGTTATAATTCACCCCTCCACTTT. Full variable domain (outside the CDR3, taken from reference TRBV5-4 and TRBJ1-6): ETGVTQSPTHLIKTRGQQVTLRCSSQSGHNTVSWYQQALGQGPQFIFQYYREEENGRGNFPPRFSGLQFPNYSSELNVNALELDDSALYLCASSLGQGYNSPLHFGNGTRLTVT.

The chain combines TRBV5-1 with TRBJ2-7, with D unresolved. CDR3 length equals 15 residues. Germline-derived CDR1 and CDR2 are SGHRS and YFSETQ. V was cut by 1 base and J by 2 bases, with 13 bases left in between. CDR3 amino acids: CASSLSYDKTYEQYF. CDR3 in DNA: TGCGCCAGCAGCTTGTCCTACGACAAGACCTACGAGCAGTACTTC.

This chain joins TRBV3-1 (or the pseudogene TRBV3-2) and TRBJ2-1, with D perhaps TRBD2 (6 bases). The CDR3 contains 15 residues. With 4 bases removed from V and 8 bases from J, the gap between germline ends came to 18 bases. The germline V gene encodes CDR1 LGHDT and CDR2 YNNKEL (reference sequence). The CDR3 here is CASSPGTGPGDEQFF. In DNA form, the CDR3 reads TGTGCCAGCAGCCCCGGGACTGGGCCCGGAGATGAGCAGTTCTTC.

The chain has TRBV27 and TRBJ2-7; 11 positions match TRBD2. Trimming cost V 3 bases and J 1 base; bases outside gene matches: 5. Germline V lookup: CDR1 MNHEY, CDR2 SMNVEV (reference sequence). This CDR3 is 16 amino acids long. In nucleotides, the CDR3 is TGTGCCAGCAGTTTGACTAGCGGGACCCCTTCCTACGAGCAGTACTTC. Its translation is CASSLTSGTPSYEQYF.

The genes are TRBV15 and TRBJ2-1, with D tentatively TRBD2 (6 bases). The CDR3 extends over 16 amino acids. The germline CDR1 and CDR2 sequences are LNHNV and YYDKDF (reference sequence). Between the trimmed V and J ends, which lost 4 bases and 6 bases, there was a span of 19 bases. The CDR3 region has the DNA TGTGCCACCAGCAACGGCGGGGACTCGGCCGTCAATGAGCAGTTCTTC. It codes for CATSNGGDSAVNEQFF.

The rearrangement uses TRBV30 and TRBJ1-5; D unresolved. This CDR3 spans 15 amino acids. CDR1 and CDR2 from the germline V gene are GTSNPN and SVGIG (reference sequence). V was shortened by 0 bases and J by 0 bases, with 9 bases between the two germline ends. The CDR3 region is CAWSVPEYSNQPQHF. In nucleotides, the CDR3 is TGTGCCTGGAGTGTACCTGAGTATAGCAATCAGCCCCAGCATTTT. Together with reference TRBV30 and TRBJ1-5, the CDR3 gives the full variable domain: SQTIHQWPATLVQPVGSPLSLECTVEGTSNPNLYWYRQAAGRGLQLLFYSVGIGQISSEVPQNLSASRPQDRQFILSSKKLLLSDSGFYLCAWSVPEYSNQPQHFGDGTRLSIL.

This chain links TRBV7-9 with TRBJ1-5; possible D gene TRBD1, 5 bases. V dropped 5 bases and J dropped 3 bases, with 11 bases sitting between them. The CDR3 spans 14 residues. Looked up from germline, CDR1 is SEHNR and CDR2 is FQNEAQ (reference sequence). For the CDR3, the DNA is TGTGCCAGCAGCGGGAATGGGGCCAATCAGCCCCAGCATTTT. Translation: CASSGNGANQPQHF.

CDR3 in DNA: TGTGCCACCACTAGCGGGTCCTACAATGAGCAGTTCTTC. As protein: CATTSGSYNEQFF. The chain joins TRBV6-5 to TRBJ2-1; 9 bases are shared with TRBD2. The J segment lost 1 base and the V segment lost 10 bases, leaving 2 bases of the junction unmatched. There are 13 residues in the CDR3. CDR1 and CDR2 from the germline V gene are MNHEY and SVGAGI.

This sequence joins TRBV27 and TRBJ1-2, with D uncertain. Germline V gene data show CDR1 as MNHEY and CDR2 as SMNVEV (reference sequence). V lost 2 bases to trimming and J lost 8 bases, with 15 bases between them. The length of the CDR3 is 14 residues. The CDR3 sequence is CASSLPGGLGGYTF. The CDR3, as DNA: TGTGCCAGCAGTTTACCGGGAGGCCTTGGAGGCTACACCTTC.

The chain employs TRBV27 and TRBJ1-2; 9 bases are shared with TRBD1. This CDR3 has 12 amino acids. V was pared by 6 bases and J by 8 bases, with 4 bases of the junction left unmatched. The germline V gene encodes CDR1 MNHEY and CDR2 SMNVEV (reference sequence). The CDR3 DNA reads as TGTGCCAGCAGCACAGGGGGCGTGGGCTACACCTTC. It translates to CASSTGGVGYTF.

The CDR3 region has the DNA TGTGCCAGCAGCTCGGTTGCCTTGAACACTGAAGCTTTCTTT. The encoded protein is CASSSVALNTEAFF. This sequence joins TRBV2 and TRBJ1-1; the D is unclear. The CDR3 loop spans 14 amino acids. Germline lookup yields CDR1 SNHLY and CDR2 FYNNEI. With 6 bases removed from V and 0 bases from J, the gap between germline ends came to 11 bases. Complete variable domain (other parts from reference TRBV2 and TRBJ1-1): EPEVTQTPSHQVTQMGQEVILRCVPISNHLYFYWYRQILGQKVEFLVSFYNNEISEKSEIFDDQFSVERPDGSNFTLKIRSTKLEDSAMYFCASSSVALNTEAFFGQGTRLTVV.

V gene TRBV4-2 combines with J gene TRBJ2-5; weak D call: TRBD1 (6 bases). Trimming stripped 0 bases from V and 5 bases from J, with 13 bases between. Per the germline V gene, CDR1 is LGHNA and CDR2 is YNFKEQ. The CDR3 sequence is 15 residues long. The CDR3 DNA is TGTGCCAGCAGCCAAGATAGGGACACGGAGGAGACCCAGTACTTC. Amino acid sequence: CASSQDRDTEETQYF.

CDR3: CASSLSGTSVYNEQFF. The CDR3, as DNA: TGTGCCAGCAGTTTATCCGGGACTAGCGTGTACAATGAGCAGTTCTTC. V is TRBV27 and J is TRBJ2-1; 10 nucleotides line up with TRBD2. Germline V CDR1 and CDR2: MNHEY, SMNVEV (reference sequence). This CDR3 is 16 amino acids long. Germline trimming cut 0 bases from V and 4 bases from J; bases unmatched to any gene: 3.

This chain uses TRBV5-5 with TRBJ1-4; D possibly corresponds to TRBD1 (5 bases). Germline V CDR1 and CDR2: SGHKS, YYEKEE (reference sequence). The V gene lost 0 bases and the J gene lost 8 bases, with 11 bases spanning the gap. The CDR3 spans 14 residues. CDR3 sequence reads: CASSLEDNEEKLFF. CDR3 nucleotide sequence: TGTGCCAGCAGCTTGGAGGACAATGAGGAAAAACTGTTTTTT.

The chain joins TRBV10-3 to TRBJ1-1, with TRBD1 matching over 9 bases. The CDR3 is 12 residues long. The germline CDR1 and CDR2 sequences are ENHRY and SYGVKD. With V trimmed by 6 bases and J by 8 bases, 4 bases remained unmatched. The CDR3 DNA reads as TGTGCCATCAGATCGGGACAGGGCGAAGCTTTCTTT. Translated, it gives CAIRSGQGEAFF.

The V call is TRBV28, the J call TRBJ1-1; no clear D. CDR3 length: 15 residues. From germline, CDR1 is MDHEN and CDR2 SYDVKM. Trimming pared 3 bases from V and 1 base from J, leaving 12 bases between. The CDR3 coding sequence is TGTGCCAGCAGTTTCGGCGGACGGGAGAACACTGAAGCTTTCTTT. Its translation: CASSFGGRENTEAFF.